Presented here are 18 T cell receptor beta chains from one specimen sequenced in a study of response to subunit inactivated influenza vaccine (dated by TCRdb to between 2017 and 2018). Receptor libraries were prepared by RT-PCR. Sequencing was performed on an Illumina HiSeq 2500. TCRdb reran the public reads through fastp at Q25 and MiXCR, keeping productive beta chains. All rows with the same CDR3 protein become a single entry with the most common DNA and genes. For this sample there are about 570,000 distinct CDR3 sequences; about 10% appear just once. Roughly 11% of the sample is held by the ten biggest clonotypes. These data also formed part of another study, on T cells expressing NK-cell markers. Looking at the second paper: TCR beta cDNA libraries were prepared using 5'RACE template switching, which introduced a universal primer site and unique molecular identifiers.

The input for sequencing was PBMCs from blood, taken on the day of vaccination. The receptors originated from a man between 45 and 60 years old who received an inactivated influenza vaccine. Donor details come from another sample of the same person, matched by shared clones.

This rearrangement joins TRBV28 to TRBJ2-7; no reliable D call. This CDR3 spans 13 amino acids. The germline V gene has CDR1 MDHEN and CDR2 SYDVKM. V shed 7 bases and J shed 2 bases, with 12 bases lying between them. The CDR3 loop reads CASTGLSPYEQYF. The CDR3 DNA reads TGTGCCAGCACGGGCCTCTCACCCTACGAGCAGTACTTC.

This clonotype was seen ten or more times. Here the CDR3 DNA reads TGCGCCAGCAGACCTTCGGGACTCAACACCGGGGAGCTGTTTTTT. Protein sequence: CASRPSGLNTGELFF. The rearrangement joins TRBV5-1 to TRBJ2-2; a possible D gene is TRBD2 (6 bases). Trimming removed 5 bases at V and 2 bases at J, with 13 bases between. The length of the CDR3 is 15 residues. CDR1 and CDR2 from the germline V gene are SGHRS and YFSETQ.

This clonotype was found a few times. J is TRBJ2-1 and V is TRBV10-2; the D call may be TRBD1 or TRBD2 (5 bases each). The CDR3 is made up of 16 amino acids. Trimming took off 3 bases at V and 1 base at J, with 13 bases between the two ends. Germline V CDR1 and CDR2: WSHSY, SAAADI. The CDR3 loop reads CASSEGTPLSYNEQFF. As DNA, the CDR3 is TGCGCCAGCAGTGAAGGGACCCCTTTGTCCTACAATGAGCAGTTCTTC.

V and J are TRBV5-1 and TRBJ2-1; 7 bases map to TRBD2. This CDR3 is built from 16 residues. The V gene's germline CDR1 is SGHRS and CDR2 YFSETQ. V was clipped by 0 bases and J by 3 bases; unmatched bases: 6. Here the CDR3 DNA reads TGCGCCAGCAGCTTGGCGGCGGGGGTTTACTACAATGAGCAGTTCTTC. This sequence encodes CASSLAAGVYYNEQFF. The full variable domain, with the rest looked up from reference TRBV5-1 and TRBJ2-1, is KAGVTQTPRYLIKTRGQQVTLSCSPISGHRSVSWYQQTPGQGLQFLFEYFSETQRNKGNFPGRFSGRQFSNSRSEMNVSTLELGDSALYLCASSLAAGVYYNEQFFGPGTRLTVL.

The sample holds many counts of this clonotype. V is TRBV5-1 and J is TRBJ2-5; D is ambiguous. With 2 bases removed from V and 4 bases from J, the gap between germline ends came to 12 bases. Germline CDR1 reads SGHRS; CDR2 reads YFSETQ. This CDR3 region has 14 residues. Here the CDR3 DNA reads TGCGCCAGCAGCTTTACTATGGGAATAGAGACCCAGTACTTC. Translation gives CASSFTMGIETQYF. Full variable domain (rest looked up from reference TRBV5-1 and TRBJ2-5): KAGVTQTPRYLIKTRGQQVTLSCSPISGHRSVSWYQQTPGQGLQFLFEYFSETQRNKGNFPGRFSGRQFSNSRSEMNVSTLELGDSALYLCASSFTMGIETQYFGPGTRLLVL.

This clonotype was seen more than once but under ten times. V usage is TRBV5-4 and J usage is TRBJ2-3; D is perhaps TRBD2 (6 bases). The CDR3 consists of 15 residues. CDR1 SGHNT and CDR2 YYREEE come from the germline V gene (reference sequence). Trimming left V 4 bases short and J 5 bases short, with 17 bases between. The CDR3 DNA sequence: TGTGCCAGCAGCGCCCGACGTTCAGCGGGAGATACGCAGTATTTT. It translates to CASSARRSAGDTQYF.

The sample holds a few counts of this clonotype. The chain recombines TRBV28 with TRBJ2-5; 13 nucleotides agree with TRBD2. V was clipped by 6 bases and J by 1 base; unmatched bases: 5. The germline gives CDR1 MDHEN, CDR2 SYDVKM. The CDR3 runs 16 residues. As DNA, the CDR3 is TGTGCCAGCAGCGAGGGACTAGCGGGGACCCAAGAGACCCAGTACTTC. As protein: CASSEGLAGTQETQYF.

V is TRBV11-1 and J is TRBJ2-1; TRBD2 agrees at 12 bases. Germline V gives CDR1 SGHAT, CDR2 FQDESV (reference sequence). Germline trimming cut 5 bases from V and 9 bases from J; bases unmatched to any gene: 8. This CDR3 comprises 15 residues. The CDR3 reads CASSQTSGRGSEQFF. CDR3 nucleotides: TGTGCCAGCAGCCAGACTAGCGGGAGAGGTAGTGAGCAGTTCTTC.

This clonotype was seen ten or more times. The gene calls are TRBV5-1 and TRBJ2-1, with D perhaps TRBD1 (6 bases). The CDR3 is 14 residues long. V lost 4 bases to trimming and J lost 4 bases, with 12 bases between them. Germline CDR1 and CDR2: SGHRS and YFSETQ. In DNA form, the CDR3 reads TGCGCCAGCAGCACAGGGACATCGTACAATGAGCAGTTCTTC. Amino acids: CASSTGTSYNEQFF.

This clonotype was seen only a few times. The J gene is TRBJ2-7, the V gene TRBV6-5, with D perhaps TRBD2 (7 bases). Trimming took off 2 bases at V and 2 bases at J, with 13 bases between the two ends. There are 15 residues in the CDR3. In germline, CDR1 is MNHEY, CDR2 SVGAGI. The CDR3 nucleotides read TGTGCCAGCAGTTACGTCCAGGGGACTACCTACGAGCAGTACTTC. Protein product: CASSYVQGTTYEQYF.

This clonotype has just a few counts. The gene calls are TRBV20-1 and TRBJ2-7, with 12 bases lining up with TRBD1. CDR1 and CDR2 (germline): DFQATT, SNEGSKA (reference sequence). V lost 3 bases and J lost 5; bases outside the gene matches: 5. The CDR3 has 14 residues. The CDR3 nucleotides are TGCAGTGCTAGTTTGGGACAGGGGGCCAACGAGCAGTACTTC. Protein: CSASLGQGANEQYF.

This clonotype was recorded at least ten times. The rearrangement uses TRBV29-1 and TRBJ2-3; D unclear. V shed 0 bases and J shed 3 bases, with 13 bases lying between them. The CDR3 extends over 15 amino acids. CDR1 and CDR2 from the germline V gene are SQVTM and ANQGSEA. CDR3 coding DNA: TGCAGCGTTGAAGAACGGCTGGATCCTACAGATACGCAGTATTTT. It yields the protein CSVEERLDPTDTQYF.

This clonotype was recorded a few times. The J gene is TRBJ2-2, the V gene TRBV29-1; D is perhaps TRBD2 (5 bases). The ends were cut back, 7 bases at V and 7 bases at J, with 22 bases in the middle. Germline V lookup: CDR1 SQVTM, CDR2 ANQGSEA. The CDR3 extends over 15 amino acids. The CDR3 sequence: CSGRKDSLGSGELFF. CDR3 coding DNA: TGCAGCGGCCGCAAGGACTCCCTGGGTAGCGGGGAGCTGTTTTTT.

This clonotype was seen repeatedly, ten times or more. The genes are TRBV3-1 and TRBJ2-3, with 8 bases lining up with TRBD2. This CDR3 contains 15 residues. Trimming cost V 7 bases and J 4 bases; bases outside gene matches: 10. The germline gives CDR1 LGHDT, CDR2 YNNKEL (reference sequence). The CDR3 coding sequence is TGTGCCAGCACCGGAGCGGGAGAAGCGGCAGATACGCAGTATTTT. Protein product: CASTGAGEAADTQYF.

This clonotype was observed a few times. V gene TRBV6-2 or TRBV6-3 combines with J gene TRBJ2-3; 9 positions agree with TRBD1. After removal of 6 bases from V and 3 bases from J, the junction contained 7 bases not matched to a gene. Germline lookup yields CDR1 MNHEY and CDR2 SVGEGT. This CDR3 has 15 residues. CDR3: CASRKHDRGTDTQYF. The CDR3 bases are TGTGCCAGCAGAAAACATGACAGGGGGACAGATACGCAGTATTTT.

The V and J genes are TRBV15 and TRBJ2-1, with 7 bases aligning to TRBD2. From germline, CDR1 is LNHNV and CDR2 YYDKDF (reference sequence). V shed 6 bases, J shed 0 bases, and the junction held 11 bases outside the gene matches. This CDR3 region has 17 residues. The DNA of the CDR3 is TGTGCCACCAGTTCAAGAACTAGCGCAAGCTCCTACAATGAGCAGTTCTTC. Translated, it gives CATSSRTSASSYNEQFF.

This chain connects TRBV20-1 to TRBJ2-6; the D gene is possibly TRBD1 (6 bases). The V and J ends lost 6 bases and 0 bases respectively, with 12 bases between them. The CDR3 contains 15 residues. CDR1 is DFQATT and CDR2 is SNEGSKA in the germline V gene (reference sequence). The CDR3 region is CSAQRDNSGANVLTF. The CDR3 coding sequence is TGCAGTGCGCAACGGGACAACTCTGGGGCCAACGTCCTGACTTTC.

This clonotype appeared a few times. The CDR3 is CSVESRGRNEQFF. The DNA for the CDR3 is TGCAGCGTTGAGAGTCGGGGAAGGAATGAGCAGTTCTTC. This chain uses TRBV29-1 with TRBJ2-1, with a possible D match to TRBD2 (5 bases). The CDR3 consists of 13 residues. The V end was cut by 3 bases, the J end by 7 bases, with 13 bases between. Germline V CDR1 and CDR2: SQVTM, ANQGSEA.